Listed here are 19 T cell receptor beta chains from one sample, sequenced in a study of blood T cell repertoires in COVID-19. Assay: immunoSEQ multiplex PCR; the TCRdb copy retains only in-frame clones and omits some. Found here are hundreds of thousands of clones, 86% of them singletons; the top ten hold almost 1.5%. Specimen: peripheral blood. Receptor source: a woman aged 25 to 39 with active or convalescent COVID-19.

The V gene is TRBV3-1 (or the pseudogene TRBV3-2), the J gene TRBJ1-5; 7 nucleotides match TRBD1. Trimming cost V 5 bases and J 6 bases; bases outside gene matches: 7. Looked up from germline, CDR1 is LGHDT and CDR2 is YNNKEL (reference sequence). CDR3 size: 14 residues. CDR3 nucleotides: TGTGCCAGCAGCGCAGGGACAGATATTCAGCCCCAGCATTTT. Protein product: CASSAGTDIQPQHF.

In regard to this clone: This CDR3 is also generated by other DNA sequences in the sample. This chain uses TRBV3-1 (or the pseudogene TRBV3-2) with TRBJ2-4; D possibly corresponds to TRBD2 (5 bases). Germline CDR1 is LGHDT and CDR2 is YNNKEL (reference sequence). This CDR3 is 17 amino acids long. Trimming left V 0 bases short and J 0 bases short, with 12 bases between. In nucleotides, the CDR3 is TGTGCCAGCAGCCAAGATGGTGGGAGCCTAGCCAAAAACATTCAGTACTTC. Translated: CASSQDGGSLAKNIQYF.

The chain employs TRBV6-5 and TRBJ1-3; the D is unclear. CDR3 size: 14 residues. Germline lookup yields CDR1 MNHEY and CDR2 SVGAGI. The V end was cut by 5 bases, the J end by 3 bases, with 11 bases between. The CDR3, as DNA: TGTGCCAGCAGTAGGGAGTTGGATGGAAACACCATATATTTT. This translates into CASSRELDGNTIYF.

The chain couples TRBV19 to TRBJ1-5, with D possibly TRBD1 on 6 matching bases. CDR3 length: 14 residues. Trimming removed 8 bases from V and 2 bases from J, with 13 bases in between. CDR1 and CDR2 (germline): LNHDA, SQIVND (reference sequence). The CDR3: CASELGAGNQPQHF. DNA for the CDR3: TGTGCCAGTGAACTGGGGGCTGGCAATCAGCCCCAGCATTTT.

V and J are TRBV9 and TRBJ1-2; D may be TRBD1 (6 bases). The V gene's germline CDR1 is SGDLS and CDR2 YYNGEE. The V end was cut by 6 bases, the J end by 0 bases, with 12 bases between. There are 14 residues in the CDR3. The CDR3: CASKRTGTNYGYTF. The DNA for the CDR3 is TGTGCCAGCAAGAGAACAGGGACTAACTATGGCTACACCTTC. The full variable domain, its missing parts supplied by reference TRBV9 and TRBJ1-2, is DSGVTQTPKHLITATGQRVTLRCSPRSGDLSVYWYQQSLDQGLQFLIQYYNGEERAKGNILERFSAQQFPDLHSELNLSSLELGDSALYFCASKRTGTNYGYTFGSGTRLTVV.

The chain recombines TRBV18 with TRBJ2-1; TRBD2 aligns across 10 bases. Per germline, CDR1 KGHSH and CDR2 LQKENI. V lost 3 bases and J lost 7; bases outside the gene matches: 6. This CDR3 contains 15 residues. The CDR3 coding sequence is TGTGCCAGCTCACCCATCGGACTAGCGGTAAATGAGCAGTTCTTC. Its translation: CASSPIGLAVNEQFF.

The chain combines TRBV11-3 with TRBJ2-3, with 9 bases that match TRBD2. CDR3 size: 15 residues. CDR1 and CDR2 from the germline V gene are SGHNT and YENEEA. The trim removed 1 base at V and 3 bases at J, leaving 2 bases unmatched. The CDR3 loop reads CASSLGLAVTDTQYF. The CDR3 DNA reads TGTGCCAGCAGCTTAGGACTAGCGGTAACAGATACGCAGTATTTT.

In nucleotides, the CDR3 is TGTGCCAGCAGTAAAACACCGTGGGACAGGGAGCACACCGGGGAGCTGTTTTTT. As protein: CASSKTPWDREHTGELFF. The chain employs TRBV2 and TRBJ2-2, with 9 nucleotides matching TRBD1. Trimming took 5 bases from V and 3 from J; bases not matched to a gene: 13. Germline lookup yields CDR1 SNHLY and CDR2 FYNNEI. The length of the CDR3 is 18 residues.

This clone occurred once. V gene TRBV6-1 combines with J gene TRBJ2-3, with D uncertain. The V end lost 3 bases, the J end lost 2 bases, and 12 bases lay between the germline ends. The CDR3 sequence is 15 residues long. Germline CDR1 and CDR2: MNHNS and SASEGT. The CDR3, as DNA: TGTGCCAGCAGTGACGACTCCCCGGCCACAGATACGCAGTATTTT. It encodes CASSDDSPATDTQYF.

This clone has just one count. The J gene is TRBJ2-7, the V gene TRBV11-3; D might be TRBD2 (6 bases). Looked up from germline, CDR1 is SGHNT and CDR2 is YENEEA. The CDR3 is 13 residues long. Trimming took off 2 bases at V and 6 bases at J, with 11 bases between the two ends. The DNA of the CDR3 is TGTGCCAGCAGCTTATACGCGGGGAGCGAGCAGTACTTC. Its translation is CASSLYAGSEQYF.

V is TRBV10-3 and J is TRBJ1-2, with D possibly TRBD1 on 6 matching bases. The germline CDR1 and CDR2 sequences are ENHRY and SYGVKD. Trimming took 3 bases from V and 2 from J, leaving 10 bases between them. The CDR3 extends over 14 amino acids. In DNA, the CDR3 is TGTGCCATCAGTGAATCCGGGACAAACTATGGCTACACCTTC. Protein product: CAISESGTNYGYTF.

This sequence joins TRBV6-5 and TRBJ1-4, with D perhaps TRBD1 (6 bases). The CDR3 is 15 residues long. Germline V gene lookup returns CDR1 MNHEY and CDR2 SVGAGI. Between the trimmed V and J ends, which lost 5 bases and 2 bases, there was a span of 12 bases. The CDR3 nucleotides read TGTGCCAGCAGTATTAGGACAGTTACTAATGAAAAACTGTTTTTT. Residues: CASSIRTVTNEKLFF.

The CDR3 protein is CASSTDGNTEAFF. CDR3 nucleotide sequence: TGTGCCAGCAGTACAGACGGGAACACTGAAGCTTTCTTT. The chain uses TRBV2 and TRBJ1-1, with unresolved D. The V and J ends lost 5 bases and 1 base respectively, with 8 bases between them. The germline CDR1 and CDR2 sequences are SNHLY and FYNNEI. The CDR3 consists of 13 residues.

CDR3 residues: CASSPPVDEQFF. The CDR3 nucleotides read TGTGCCAGCAGCCCCCCTGTAGATGAGCAGTTCTTC. This chain uses TRBV11-1 with TRBJ2-1; D is undetermined. V was pared by 5 bases and J by 8 bases, with 10 bases between. The CDR3 runs 12 residues. The germline CDR1 and CDR2 sequences are SGHAT and FQDESV (reference sequence).

The rearrangement joins TRBV5-1 to TRBJ1-2; 9 bases align to TRBD1. CDR1 is SGHRS and CDR2 is YFSETQ in the germline V gene. The CDR3 consists of 16 residues. V trimming: 1 base; J trimming: 6 bases; junction bases outside the gene matches: 10. CDR3 nucleotide sequence: TGCGCCAGCAGCTTGTTTGAGACAGGGGGTGTGAATGGCTACACCTTC. Translating it yields CASSLFETGGVNGYTF.

The chain uses TRBV5-5 and TRBJ2-3, with D perhaps TRBD1 (6 bases). The CDR3 has 14 amino acids. V was trimmed by 3 bases and J by 4 bases, leaving 12 bases between them. CDR1 and CDR2 from the germline V gene are SGHKS and YYEKEE (reference sequence). The CDR3 region has the DNA TGTGCCAGCAGCTCGGGACAACGACCAGATACGCAGTATTTT. This gives the protein CASSSGQRPDTQYF.

The chain couples TRBV7-9 to TRBJ2-5; the D gene is possibly TRBD1 (6 bases). The CDR3 spans 11 residues. Germline V gene data show CDR1 as SEHNR and CDR2 as FQNEAQ (reference sequence). With 5 bases removed from V and 10 bases from J, the gap between germline ends came to 11 bases. Here the CDR3 DNA reads TGTGCCAGCAGCGGGGGCATGGGCCAGTACTTC. Translation: CASSGGMGQYF.

This clone appeared a few times. This sample also contains other DNA sequences that code for the same CDR3. V usage is TRBV4-2 and J usage is TRBJ2-1, with 15 bases identical to TRBD2. CDR1 is LGHNA and CDR2 is YNFKEQ in the germline V gene. The CDR3 has 15 amino acids. V shed 3 bases and J 7 bases; nucleotides not matched to a gene: 1. CDR3: CASSQGLAGGNEQFF. Here the CDR3 DNA reads TGTGCCAGCAGCCAGGGACTAGCGGGGGGTAATGAGCAGTTCTTC.

This chain links TRBV11-2 with TRBJ1-6, with 10 bases identical to TRBD1. J gave up 7 bases and V 5 bases, and 8 bases lay outside the gene matches. CDR1 SGHAT and CDR2 FQNNGV come from the germline V gene. This CDR3 contains 16 residues. DNA of the CDR3: TGTGCCAGCAGCCTTGGGGGGACAGGGGCAAATTCACCCCTCCACTTT. It encodes CASSLGGTGANSPLHF.